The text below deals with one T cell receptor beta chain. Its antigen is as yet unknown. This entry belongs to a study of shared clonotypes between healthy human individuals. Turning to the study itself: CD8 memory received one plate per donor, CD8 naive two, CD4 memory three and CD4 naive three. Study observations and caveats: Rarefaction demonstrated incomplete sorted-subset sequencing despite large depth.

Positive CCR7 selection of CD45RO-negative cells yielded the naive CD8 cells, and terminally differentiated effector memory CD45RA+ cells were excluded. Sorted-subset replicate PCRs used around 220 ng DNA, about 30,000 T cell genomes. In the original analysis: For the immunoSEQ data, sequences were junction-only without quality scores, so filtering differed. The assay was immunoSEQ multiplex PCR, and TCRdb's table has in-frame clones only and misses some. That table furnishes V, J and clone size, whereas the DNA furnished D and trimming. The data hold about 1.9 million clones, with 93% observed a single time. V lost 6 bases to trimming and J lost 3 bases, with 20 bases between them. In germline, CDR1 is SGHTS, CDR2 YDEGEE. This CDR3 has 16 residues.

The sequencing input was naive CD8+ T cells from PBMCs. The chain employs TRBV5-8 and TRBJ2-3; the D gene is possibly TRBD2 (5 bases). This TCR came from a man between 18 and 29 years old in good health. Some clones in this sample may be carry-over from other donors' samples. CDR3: CASNLRTGRGTDTQYF. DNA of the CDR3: TGTGCCAGCAACCTACGGACCGGCCGAGGGACAGATACGCAGTATTTT.